This record covers a single TCR beta chain. The antigen it recognizes is unknown. There are no base qualities to consult, and no much larger clone falls within one base. This sample was included in a study of blood T cell repertoires in COVID-19 (dated by TCRdb to 2020 to 2022). Describing the broader study: Samples covering the acute and convalescent phases of COVID-19 were provided by collaborators in the United States, Italy and Spain. The material from the prospective study consisted of cDNA or gDNA derived from T cells, B-cell-depleted T cells, or PBMCs. Subjects who had been exposed to COVID-19, were actively infected with it, or had recovered from it provided the deeply sampled blood TCRbeta repertoires that made up the dataset. The repertoires were released in a freely available public database intended as a resource for research on the immune response to SARS-CoV-2. The samples were drawn from two sources: the first 160 participants of the ongoing ImmuneRACE study, and fewer than 1,500 subjects contributed by 6 global collaborators. The sample metadata nearly always contained a de-identified subject ID, COVID-19 status, age in years and sex. Where available, HLA class I and class II types were taken from metadata supplied by the sample provider and were not determined by assay-based typing.

The immunoSEQ Assay, a bias-controlled multiplex PCR, was used to amplify TCRbeta CDR3 regions from genomic DNA. Per the authors' processing: Nucleated cell counts per sample were estimated from amplification of reference gene primers within the assay. To quantify the absolute abundance of each unique TCRbeta CDR3 rearrangement, sequence reads were collapsed and filtered. For each sample, productive Simpson clonality was calculated by taking the square root of Simpson's diversity index across productive rearrangements. Sourced from immuneACCESS, this table was stored by TCRdb with only in-frame sequences that have V and J called. A share of the clones is absent; for the studies checked, an unresolved V gene accounts for under half, and the remainder has no known explanation. V and J calls plus clone size are reproduced from that table; the DNA served to infer D and trimming. The sample contains a few hundred thousand clones, roughly 86% of them found a single time. Of the sample, over 1.5% is held by the ten largest clones.

Here is what the overall study found, with its caveats: The amount of clinical and demographic metadata varied by source and participant and was provided uncurated.

Including the terminal cysteine and phenylalanine, the CDR3 comprises 14 residues. The CDR3 DNA has 42 bases and is translated from base 1. CDR1 SGDLS and CDR2 YYNGEE were looked up in the germline V gene. V and J are truncated by 3 bases and 0 bases respectively, leaving an intervening sequence of 9 bases. At one collaborating source in Seattle, patients were enrolled during active infection and were followed longitudinally through the course of disease. Collaborating institutions collected whole blood in K2EDTA tubes following their own protocols. For TCRbeta analysis, collaborators shipped samples in one of three forms: frozen whole blood, isolated PBMCs, or DNA extracted from either of those sample types.

Material for sequencing was peripheral blood. This receptor chain uses TRBV9 and TRBJ1-2; too little of a D gene remains to name it. The clonotype originates from a woman in her twenties or thirties with COVID-19, enrolled during active disease. In nucleotide form, the sequence is TGTGCCAGCAGCGGGGCGAGGGCTAACTATGGCTACACCTTC. Translated, this gives CASSGARANYGYTF.